The entry below gives a single T cell receptor beta chain sequence along with its context. Its cognate antigen is unknown. This sample was taken from a study of cytomegalovirus exposure and HLA in healthy donors. Whole-study findings and limits: Most TCR sequences were uncommon, yet certain public TCRs appeared in many donors.

TCRdb keeps only in-frame clones here, not all; method: immunoSEQ multiplex PCR. This table has 100,000 to 150,000 clones, roughly nine tenths appearing once. The donors formed part of the 120-subject validation cohort, distinct from the roughly 670-subject first cohort. With 4 bases removed from V and 1 base from J, the gap between germline ends came to 7 bases. Germline lookup yields CDR1 MGHRA and CDR2 YSYEKL. This CDR3 comprises 13 residues. The chain uses TRBV4-1 and TRBJ1-1; D might be TRBD1 (5 bases). The receptor comes from a woman aged 18-35 years in good health and CMV-seronegative. Sequenced: PBMCs. The DNA of the CDR3 is TGCGCCAGCAGCCTTACAGGGAACACTGAAGCTTTCTTT. Translation: CASSLTGNTEAFF.